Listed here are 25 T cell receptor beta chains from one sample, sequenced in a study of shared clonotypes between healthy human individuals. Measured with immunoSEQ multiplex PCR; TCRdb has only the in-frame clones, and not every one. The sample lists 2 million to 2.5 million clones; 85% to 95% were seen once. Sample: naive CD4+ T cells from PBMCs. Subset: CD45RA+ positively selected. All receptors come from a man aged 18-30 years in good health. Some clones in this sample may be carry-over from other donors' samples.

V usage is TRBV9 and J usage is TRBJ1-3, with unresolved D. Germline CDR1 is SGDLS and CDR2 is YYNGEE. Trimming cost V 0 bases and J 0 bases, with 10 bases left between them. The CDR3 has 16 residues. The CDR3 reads CASSVGGYLSGNTIYF. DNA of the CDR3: TGTGCCAGCAGCGTAGGGGGTTACCTCTCTGGAAACACCATATATTTT.

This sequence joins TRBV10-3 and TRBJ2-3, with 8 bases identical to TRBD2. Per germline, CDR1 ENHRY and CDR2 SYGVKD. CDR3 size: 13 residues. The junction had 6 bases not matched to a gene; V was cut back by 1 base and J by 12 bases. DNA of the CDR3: TGTGCCATCAGTGAGTTACGGGAGGGCTTCCAGTATTTT. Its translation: CAISELREGFQYF.

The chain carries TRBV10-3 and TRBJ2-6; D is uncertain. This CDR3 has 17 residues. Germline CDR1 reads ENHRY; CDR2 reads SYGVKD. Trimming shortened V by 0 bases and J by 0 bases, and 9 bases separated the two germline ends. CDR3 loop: CAISESNHGSGANVLTF. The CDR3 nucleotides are TGTGCCATCAGTGAGTCGAATCACGGCTCTGGGGCCAACGTCCTGACTTTC.

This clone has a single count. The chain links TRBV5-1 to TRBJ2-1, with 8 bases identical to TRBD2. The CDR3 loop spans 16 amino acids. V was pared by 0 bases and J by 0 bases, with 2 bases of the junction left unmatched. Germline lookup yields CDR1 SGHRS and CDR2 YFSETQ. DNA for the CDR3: TGCGCCAGCAGCTTGGTAGCGGGAAACTCCTACAATGAGCAGTTCTTC. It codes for CASSLVAGNSYNEQFF. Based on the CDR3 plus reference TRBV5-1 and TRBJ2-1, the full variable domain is KAGVTQTPRYLIKTRGQQVTLSCSPISGHRSVSWYQQTPGQGLQFLFEYFSETQRNKGNFPGRFSGRQFSNSRSEMNVSTLELGDSALYLCASSLVAGNSYNEQFFGPGTRLTVL.

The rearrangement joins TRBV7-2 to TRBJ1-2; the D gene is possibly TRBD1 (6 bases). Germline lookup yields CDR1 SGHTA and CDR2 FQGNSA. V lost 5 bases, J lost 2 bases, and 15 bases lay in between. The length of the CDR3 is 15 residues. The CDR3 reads CASSRGTSPNYGYTF. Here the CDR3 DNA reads TGTGCCAGCAGCCGTGGGACATCCCCAAACTATGGCTACACCTTC. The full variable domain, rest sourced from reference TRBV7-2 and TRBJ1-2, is GAGVSQSPSNKVTEKGKDVELRCDPISGHTALYWYRQSLGQGLEFLIYFQGNSAPDKSGLPSDRFSAERTGGSVSTLTIQRTQQEDSAVYLCASSRGTSPNYGYTFGSGTRLTVV.

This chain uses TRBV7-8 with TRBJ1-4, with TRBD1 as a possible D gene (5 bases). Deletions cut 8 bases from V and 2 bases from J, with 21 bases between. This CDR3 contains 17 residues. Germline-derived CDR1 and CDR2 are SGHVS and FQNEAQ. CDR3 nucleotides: TGTGCCAGCCGCGAGGGACTTCAACCAACGACTAATGAAAAACTGTTTTTT. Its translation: CASREGLQPTTNEKLFF.

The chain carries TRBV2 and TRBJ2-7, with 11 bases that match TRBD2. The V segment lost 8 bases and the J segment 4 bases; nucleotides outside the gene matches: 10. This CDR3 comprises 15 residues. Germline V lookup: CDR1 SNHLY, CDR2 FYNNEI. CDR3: CASVSGLAGGYEQYF. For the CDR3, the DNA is TGTGCCAGCGTTTCGGGTCTAGCGGGAGGTTACGAGCAGTACTTC.

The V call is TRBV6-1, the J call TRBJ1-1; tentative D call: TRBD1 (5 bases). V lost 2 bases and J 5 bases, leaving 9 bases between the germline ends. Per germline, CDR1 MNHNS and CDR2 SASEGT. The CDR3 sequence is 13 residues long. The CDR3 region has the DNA TGTGCCAGCAGTGAATCAGGGAGGACTGAAGCTTTCTTT. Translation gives CASSESGRTEAFF.

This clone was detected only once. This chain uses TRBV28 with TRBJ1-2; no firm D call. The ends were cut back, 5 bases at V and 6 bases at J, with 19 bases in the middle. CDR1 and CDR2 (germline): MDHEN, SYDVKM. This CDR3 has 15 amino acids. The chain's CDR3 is CASSPLIGIKDGYTF. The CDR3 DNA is TGTGCCAGCAGTCCACTGATTGGGATCAAGGATGGCTACACCTTC.

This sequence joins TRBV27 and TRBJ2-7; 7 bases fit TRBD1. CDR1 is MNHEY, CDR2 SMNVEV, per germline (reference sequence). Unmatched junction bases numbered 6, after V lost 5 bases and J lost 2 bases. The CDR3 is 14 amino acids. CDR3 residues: CASSTRGQTYEQYF. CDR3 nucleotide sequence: TGTGCCAGCAGTACGAGGGGGCAAACCTACGAGCAGTACTTC.

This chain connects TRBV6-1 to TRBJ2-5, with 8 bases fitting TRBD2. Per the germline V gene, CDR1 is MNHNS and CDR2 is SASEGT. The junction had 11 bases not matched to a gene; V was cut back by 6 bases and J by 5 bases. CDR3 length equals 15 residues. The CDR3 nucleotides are TGTGCCAGCAGCAGCCCAGCGGGAGTAGGCGAGACCCAGTACTTC. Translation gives CASSSPAGVGETQYF.

In DNA form, the CDR3 reads TGTGCCAGCACTCCGGGGAGTAGCAATCAGCCCCAGCATTTT. Translated, it gives CASTPGSSNQPQHF. The chain uses TRBV6-1 and TRBJ1-5; D is unclear. The germline CDR1 and CDR2 sequences are MNHNS and SASEGT. Trimming pared 7 bases from V and 0 bases from J, leaving 10 bases between. This CDR3 has 14 amino acids.

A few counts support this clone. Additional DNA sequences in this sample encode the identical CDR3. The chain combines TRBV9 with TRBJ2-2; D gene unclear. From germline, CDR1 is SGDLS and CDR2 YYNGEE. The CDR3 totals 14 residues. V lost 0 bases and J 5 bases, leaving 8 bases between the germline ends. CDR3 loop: CASSVVENTGELFF. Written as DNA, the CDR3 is TGTGCCAGCAGCGTAGTGGAGAATACCGGGGAGCTGTTTTTT.

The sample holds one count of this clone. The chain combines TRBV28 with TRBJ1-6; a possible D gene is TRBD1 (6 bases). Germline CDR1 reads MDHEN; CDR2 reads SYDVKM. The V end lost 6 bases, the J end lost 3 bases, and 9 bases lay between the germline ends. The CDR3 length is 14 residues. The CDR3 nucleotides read TGTGCCAGCAGCCCGGGACACTATAATTCACCCCTCCACTTT. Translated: CASSPGHYNSPLHF.

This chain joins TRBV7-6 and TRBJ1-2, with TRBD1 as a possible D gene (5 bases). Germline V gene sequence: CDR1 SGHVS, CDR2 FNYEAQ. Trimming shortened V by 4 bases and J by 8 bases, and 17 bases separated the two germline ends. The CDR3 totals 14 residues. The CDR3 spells CASSSPGRGMGYTF. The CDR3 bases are TGTGCCAGCAGCTCCCCGGGTAGGGGAATGGGCTACACCTTC.

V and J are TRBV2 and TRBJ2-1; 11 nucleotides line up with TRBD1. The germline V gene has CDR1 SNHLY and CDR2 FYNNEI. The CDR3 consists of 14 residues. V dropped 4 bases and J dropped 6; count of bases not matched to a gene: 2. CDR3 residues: CASSAGTGGNEQFF. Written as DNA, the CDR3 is TGTGCCAGCAGTGCCGGGACAGGGGGCAATGAGCAGTTCTTC.

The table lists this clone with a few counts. CDR3 protein: CAAGTGSTGELFF. The CDR3, as DNA: TGTGCCGCCGGGACAGGGAGCACCGGGGAGCTGTTTTTT. The chain links TRBV4-2 to TRBJ2-2; 9 bases align to TRBD1. The CDR3 has 13 residues. Germline trimming cut 11 bases from V and 4 bases from J; bases unmatched to any gene: 5. Germline-derived CDR1 and CDR2 are LGHNA and YNFKEQ.

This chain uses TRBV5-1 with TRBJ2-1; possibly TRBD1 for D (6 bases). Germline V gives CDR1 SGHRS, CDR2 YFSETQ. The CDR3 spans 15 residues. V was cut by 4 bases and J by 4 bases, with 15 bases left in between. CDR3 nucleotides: TGCGCCAGCAGCGTTCGGACAGCGAAATACAATGAGCAGTTCTTC. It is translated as CASSVRTAKYNEQFF.

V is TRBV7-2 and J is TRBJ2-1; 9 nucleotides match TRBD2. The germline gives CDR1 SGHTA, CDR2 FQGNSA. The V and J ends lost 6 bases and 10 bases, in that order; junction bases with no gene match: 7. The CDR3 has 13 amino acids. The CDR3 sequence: CASRASGTGEQFF. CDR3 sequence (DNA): TGTGCCAGCAGGGCTAGCGGGACTGGCGAGCAGTTCTTC.

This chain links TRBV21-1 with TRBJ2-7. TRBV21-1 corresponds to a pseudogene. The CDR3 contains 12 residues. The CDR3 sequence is CASSKSRNEKYF. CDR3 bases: TGTGCCAGCAGCAAAAGTCGGAATGAAAAGTACTTC.

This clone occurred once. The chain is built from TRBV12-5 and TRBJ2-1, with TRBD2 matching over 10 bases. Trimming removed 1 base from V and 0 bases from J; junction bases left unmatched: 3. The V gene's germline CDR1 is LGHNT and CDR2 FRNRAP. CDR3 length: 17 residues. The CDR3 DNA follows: TGTGCTAGTGGTTTGGCTAGCGGGAGTCGCTCCTACAATGAGCAGTTCTTC. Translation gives CASGLASGSRSYNEQFF.

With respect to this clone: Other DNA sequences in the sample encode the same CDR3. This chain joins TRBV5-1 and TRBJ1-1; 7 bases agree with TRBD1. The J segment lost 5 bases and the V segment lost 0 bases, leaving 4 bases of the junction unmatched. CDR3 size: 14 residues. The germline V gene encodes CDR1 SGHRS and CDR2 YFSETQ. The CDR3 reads CASSLEQGITEAFF. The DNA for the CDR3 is TGCGCCAGCAGCTTGGAACAGGGGATTACTGAAGCTTTCTTT.

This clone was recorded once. The CDR3 region has the DNA TGTGCCAGCTCACCGATGGGGATTGGGCCGACGAGCACAGATACGCAGTATTTT. Amino acid sequence: CASSPMGIGPTSTDTQYF. This chain uses TRBV18 with TRBJ2-3, with D unresolved. This CDR3 region has 18 residues. V lost 3 bases, J lost 0 bases, and 19 bases lay in between. Germline V gene lookup returns CDR1 KGHSH and CDR2 LQKENI.

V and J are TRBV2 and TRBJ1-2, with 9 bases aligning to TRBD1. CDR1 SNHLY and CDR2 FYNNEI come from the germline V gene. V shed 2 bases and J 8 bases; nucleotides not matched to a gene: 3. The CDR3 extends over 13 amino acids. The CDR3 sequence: CASSEYTGGGYTF. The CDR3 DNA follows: TGTGCCAGCAGTGAATACACAGGGGGCGGCTACACCTTC.

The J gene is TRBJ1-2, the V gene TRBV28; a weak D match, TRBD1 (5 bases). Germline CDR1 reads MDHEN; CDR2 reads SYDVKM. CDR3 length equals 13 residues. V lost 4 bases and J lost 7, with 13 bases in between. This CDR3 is CASSWGRVGGYTF. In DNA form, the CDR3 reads TGTGCCAGCAGTTGGGGCAGGGTTGGTGGCTACACCTTC.